This TCR beta chain was captured by sequencing in a study of cytotoxic CD8 clonotypes in ibrutinib-treated CLL. Study observations and caveats: Clonality climbed at ibrutinib response, then dropped toward baseline at progression. Rare overall, public clonotypes shrank or held steady under therapy.

A note on this clone: Its antigen is unidentified.

V was cut by 2 bases and J by 4 bases, with 6 bases left in between. This CDR3 is built from 13 residues. Germline lookup yields CDR1 SGHNT and CDR2 YYREEE (reference sequence). The method was immunoSEQ multiplex PCR; TCRdb's version includes in-frame clones alone and lacks a portion of them. The sample holds around 92,000 clones, roughly three quarters seen once. This TCR was sampled from a human donor with chronic lymphocytic leukemia. V is TRBV5-4 and J is TRBJ1-4; D is ambiguous. The sequencing used PBMCs, collected after 24 months of ibrutinib treatment. Here the CDR3 DNA reads TGTGCCAGCAGCTTCGGCCTTAATGAAAAACTGTTTTTT. Its translation: CASSFGLNEKLFF.